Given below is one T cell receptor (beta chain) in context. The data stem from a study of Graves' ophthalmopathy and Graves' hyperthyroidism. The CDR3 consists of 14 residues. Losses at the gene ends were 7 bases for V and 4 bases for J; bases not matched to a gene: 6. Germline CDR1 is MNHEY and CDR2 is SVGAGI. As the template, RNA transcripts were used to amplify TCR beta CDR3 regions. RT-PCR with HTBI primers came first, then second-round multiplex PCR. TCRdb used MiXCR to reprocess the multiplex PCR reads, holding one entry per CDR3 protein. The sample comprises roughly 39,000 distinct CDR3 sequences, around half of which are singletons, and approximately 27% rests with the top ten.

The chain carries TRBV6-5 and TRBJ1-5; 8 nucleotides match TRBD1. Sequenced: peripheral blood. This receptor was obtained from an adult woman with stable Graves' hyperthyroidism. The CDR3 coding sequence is TGTGCCAGCACTGGCAGGGGGCCAAATCAGCCCCAGCATTTT. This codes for CASTGRGPNQPQHF.